The 20 T cell receptor beta chains presented below share a single source sample, sequenced in a study of early T cells in non-severe SARS-CoV-2 infection. From the 5' RACE reads, TCRdb called clonotypes with MiXCR, one entry per CDR3 protein. The table has tens of thousands of distinct CDR3 sequences, roughly 12% seen once. Input material: whole blood. The receptors derive from an adult who was a healthcare worker with PCR-confirmed SARS-CoV-2 infection or an uninfected control (not recorded which).

This clonotype showed up just a few times. This rearrangement joins TRBV10-1 to TRBJ2-7, with D maybe TRBD2 (5 bases). CDR3 length: 13 residues. Germline V CDR1 and CDR2: WNHNN, SYGVQD (reference sequence). Trimming took off 6 bases at V and 3 bases at J, with 12 bases between the two ends. The CDR3 is CASSAGNDYEQYF. The CDR3 DNA reads TGCGCCAGCAGCGCCGGGAACGACTACGAGCAGTACTTC.

The chain links TRBV28 to TRBJ1-1; the D is unclear. The CDR3 is 14 residues long. Trimming stripped 7 bases from V and 1 base from J, with 13 bases between. Germline V CDR1 and CDR2: MDHEN, SYDVKM. In nucleotides, the CDR3 is TGTGCCAGCACACCTTCGGGGTGGAACACTGAAGCTTTCTTT. Translating gives CASTPSGWNTEAFF.

This clonotype was counted a few times. The CDR3 reads CASSVGAGGETQYF. CDR3 DNA: TGTGCCAGCAGTGTTGGAGCGGGGGGAGAGACCCAGTACTTC. This chain links TRBV2 with TRBJ2-5; 9 nucleotides line up with TRBD2. Unmatched junction bases numbered 4, after V lost 4 bases and J lost 4 bases. The CDR3 covers 14 residues. In germline, CDR1 is SNHLY, CDR2 FYNNEI.

This clonotype was recorded many times. The chain couples TRBV3-1 to TRBJ1-1, with 8 nucleotides matching TRBD1. The germline V gene has CDR1 LGHDT and CDR2 YNNKEL (reference sequence). This CDR3 contains 13 residues. Unmatched junction bases numbered 2, after V lost 1 base and J lost 7 bases. For the CDR3, the DNA is TGTGCCAGCAGCCAAGGGACAGGGATTGAAGCTTTCTTT. This codes for CASSQGTGIEAFF. The whole variable domain, filled in from reference TRBV3-1 and TRBJ1-1, reads DTAVSQTPKYLVTQMGNDKSIKCEQNLGHDTMYWYKQDSKKFLKIMFSYNNKELIINETVPNRFSPKSPDKAHLNLHINSLELGDSAVYFCASSQGTGIEAFFGQGTRLTVV.

This clonotype was recorded at least ten times. This CDR3 reads CASSQTGTSGVVEQYF. The CDR3 nucleotides are TGTGCCAGCAGCCAAACCGGGACTAGCGGGGTAGTCGAGCAGTACTTC. V gene TRBV4-2 combines with J gene TRBJ2-7; 13 nucleotides align to TRBD2. The V and J ends lost 2 bases and 6 bases, in that order; junction bases with no gene match: 7. CDR1 and CDR2 (germline): LGHNA, YNFKEQ. This CDR3 comprises 16 residues.

This clonotype was picked up many times. The chain has TRBV11-2 and TRBJ2-2, with a weak D call TRBD2 (6 bases). The CDR3 extends over 14 amino acids. Germline CDR1 and CDR2: SGHAT and FQNNGV. V was trimmed by 5 bases and J by 2 bases, leaving 9 bases between them. The CDR3 DNA reads as TGTGCCAGCAGCCGGAGGGCTAACACCGGGGAGCTGTTTTTT. Its protein is CASSRRANTGELFF.

This clonotype has at least ten counts. The gene calls are TRBV6-2 or TRBV6-3 and TRBJ1-5; D gene ambiguous. Germline V gene sequence: CDR1 MNHEY, CDR2 SVGEGT. The CDR3 extends over 14 amino acids. V dropped 7 bases and J dropped 2 bases, with 12 bases sitting between them. The CDR3 reads CASNRRTGNQPQHF. As DNA, the CDR3 is TGTGCCAGCAATCGTCGGACCGGCAATCAGCCCCAGCATTTT.

Many counts were recorded for this clonotype. This sequence joins TRBV5-1 and TRBJ1-4; 7 bases agree with TRBD1. CDR3 length: 14 residues. Looked up from germline, CDR1 is SGHRS and CDR2 is YFSETQ. V shed 2 bases, J shed 4 bases, and the junction held 2 bases outside the gene matches. The CDR3 reads CASSFGTVNEKLFF. As DNA, the CDR3 is TGCGCCAGCAGCTTCGGGACAGTTAATGAAAAACTGTTTTTT.

The CDR3 loop is CAIKGTEGPYEQYF. CDR3 bases: TGTGCCATCAAAGGGACAGAGGGTCCCTACGAGCAGTACTTC. This sequence joins TRBV10-3 and TRBJ2-7, with 7 bases fitting TRBD1. The V gene's germline CDR1 is ENHRY and CDR2 SYGVKD. This CDR3 has 14 amino acids. Trimming removed 7 bases from V and 2 bases from J; junction bases left unmatched: 8.

The chain carries TRBV27 and TRBJ2-6, with TRBD1 identical over 7 bases. The germline V gene encodes CDR1 MNHEY and CDR2 SMNVEV (reference sequence). V was pared by 5 bases and J by 3 bases, with 13 bases of the junction left unmatched. The CDR3 runs 18 residues. CDR3 residues: CASSIIAGGRFGANVLTF. The CDR3, as DNA: TGTGCCAGCAGTATAATAGCAGGGGGAAGGTTTGGGGCCAACGTCCTGACTTTC.

This clonotype was seen many times. This chain links TRBV4-3 with TRBJ2-6, with 7 nucleotides matching TRBD2. Germline CDR1 reads LGHNA; CDR2 reads YSLEER. Trimming cost V 0 bases and J 0 bases; bases outside gene matches: 11. The CDR3 covers 20 residues. The CDR3 spells CASSQEVSRSGTSGANVLTF. The CDR3 region has the DNA TGCGCCAGCAGCCAAGAAGTCTCGCGCAGCGGGACCTCTGGGGCCAACGTCCTGACTTTC.

Ten or more counts support this clonotype. CDR3 nucleotides: TGTGCCAGCAGCTTAGGAGATCGCAGGTCTGGGGTTCAGTACTTC. It codes for CASSLGDRRSGVQYF. The J gene is TRBJ2-4, the V gene TRBV11-2; D not resolved. This CDR3 has 15 amino acids. Germline assignment: CDR1 SGHAT and CDR2 FQNNGV. V lost 1 base and J 11 bases, leaving 18 bases between the germline ends.

This clonotype was picked up a small number of times. This chain links TRBV7-2 with TRBJ2-1; D gene unclear. V was shortened by 1 base and J by 13 bases, with 14 bases between the two germline ends. The CDR3 covers 13 residues. Germline assignment: CDR1 SGHTA and CDR2 FQGNSA. The CDR3: CASSLGDFTPQFF. In DNA, the CDR3 is TGTGCCAGCAGCTTAGGCGACTTCACCCCCCAGTTCTTC.

There are many counts of this clonotype. V gene TRBV28 combines with J gene TRBJ1-1, with TRBD1 as a possible D gene (5 bases). Trimming removed 1 base at V and 1 base at J, with 7 bases between. The CDR3 is 14 amino acids. CDR1 is MDHEN, CDR2 SYDVKM, per germline. CDR3 in DNA: TGTGCCAGCAGTTTATTCCAGGGGAACACTGAAGCTTTCTTT. Translation: CASSLFQGNTEAFF. Using reference TRBV28 and TRBJ1-1 for the parts outside the CDR3, the full variable domain is DVKVTQSSRYLVKRTGEKVFLECVQDMDHENMFWYRQDPGLGLRLIYFSYDVKMKEKGDIPEGYSVSREKKERFSLILESASTNQTSMYLCASSLFQGNTEAFFGQGTRLTVV.

The table lists this clonotype with a few counts. V and J are TRBV7-6 and TRBJ1-3; TRBD1 might be the D (5 bases). Trimming took 5 bases from V and 0 from J, leaving 8 bases between them. The CDR3 spans 14 residues. The V gene's germline CDR1 is SGHVS and CDR2 FNYEAQ. The CDR3 here is CASSAGSSGNTIYF. The CDR3 coding sequence is TGTGCCAGCAGCGCAGGGAGCTCTGGAAACACCATATATTTT.

V and J are TRBV7-6 and TRBJ1-5; D is ambiguous. The length of the CDR3 is 14 residues. Trimming took off 4 bases at V and 5 bases at J, with 12 bases between the two ends. Germline V gives CDR1 SGHVS, CDR2 FNYEAQ. For the CDR3, the DNA is TGTGCCAGCAGCTCCCGGGGTAGGGATCAGCCCCAGCATTTT. Amino acids: CASSSRGRDQPQHF.

There are a few counts of this clonotype. J is TRBJ2-7 and V is TRBV29-1; unclear D gene. The germline V gene encodes CDR1 SQVTM and CDR2 ANQGSEA. V was shortened by 7 bases and J by 2 bases, with 15 bases between the two germline ends. This CDR3 region has 13 residues. The CDR3 coding sequence is TGCAGCGCCCGCACTCAGGAAGCCTACGAGCAGTACTTC. Translated: CSARTQEAYEQYF.

This clonotype was counted ten times or more. The CDR3 region is CASSFLPRRAGEQFF. In nucleotides, the CDR3 is TGTGCCAGCAGTTTTCTCCCCAGGAGGGCTGGTGAGCAGTTCTTC. J is TRBJ2-1 and V is TRBV28; possibly TRBD2 for D (6 bases). Germline assignment: CDR1 MDHEN and CDR2 SYDVKM. V was clipped by 3 bases and J by 9 bases, with 18 bases between them. The CDR3 is made up of 15 amino acids.

This clonotype was detected a few times. The chain couples TRBV20-1 to TRBJ2-3; unclear D gene. From germline, CDR1 is DFQATT and CDR2 SNEGSKA (reference sequence). Trimming cost V 0 bases and J 2 bases, with 15 bases left between them. The CDR3 is 16 residues long. The CDR3 DNA sequence: TGCAGTGCTAGAGACATGGCAGGTAGACTCACAGATACGCAGTATTTT. Amino acids: CSARDMAGRLTDTQYF.

This clonotype has ten or more counts. The gene calls are TRBV11-1 and TRBJ2-1; D is possibly TRBD1 (5 bases). The CDR3 covers 16 residues. Trimming stripped 5 bases from V and 2 bases from J, with 16 bases between. Germline values: CDR1 SGHAT, CDR2 FQDESV (reference sequence). The CDR3 DNA reads as TGTGCCAGCAGCCCCCCGCGCCAGGGTACCTACAATGAGCAGTTCTTC. This encodes CASSPPRQGTYNEQFF.